This T cell receptor beta chain derives from a study of T cells in Graves' hyperthyroidism and ophthalmopathy. For this clonotype: Its target is unknown.

Points from the study as a whole: Among clonotypes expanded in thyroid above 0.001, most were also found in blood. Ophthalmopathy was predicted by the model a median of approximately 6 months ahead of onset. Classification by a 13 V-J model distinguished ophthalmopathy from stable hyperthyroidism.

The V and J ends lost 5 bases and 0 bases respectively, with 10 bases between them. The CDR3 runs to 15 residues. Germline V gene sequence: CDR1 SGHTA, CDR2 FQGTGA. RNA transcripts yielded amplified TCR beta CDR3 regions. Researchers ran a first-round RT-PCR on the TCR CDR3 using the HTBI primer set. TCRdb ran MiXCR on the multiplex PCR reads and lists one entry per CDR3 protein. The sample lists 500,000 to 600,000 distinct CDR3 sequences, roughly 46% seen once, with roughly 20% in the top ten. Diagnoses were made from clinical symptoms, serum measures (thyroxine and TRAb), thyroid ultrasound and orbital computed tomography.

The specimen sequenced was peripheral blood or thyroid tissue (not recorded which). This chain joins TRBV7-3 and TRBJ2-2; D remains ambiguous. The clonotype originates from an adult woman with Graves' disease, either hyperthyroidism or ophthalmopathy (not recorded which). Here the CDR3 DNA reads TGTGCCAGCAGCCCCCTGGCGACGAACACCGGGGAGCTGTTTTTT. Translating it yields CASSPLATNTGELFF.